This TCR beta chain came from a study of T-cell memory formation after mild COVID-19. The CDR3 is 12 amino acids. Trimming took 2 bases from V and 3 from J, leaving 5 bases between them. Germline CDR1 and CDR2: LGHDT and YNNKEL (reference sequence). In this sample, this clonotype turned up once. A single record per CDR3 protein comes from TCRdb applying MiXCR to the 5' RACE reads. The sample contains more than 250,000 distinct CDR3 sequences, about 20% of which appear only once. Sequenced sample: PBMCs or a T cell subset sorted from them (not recorded which). The V gene is TRBV3-1, the J gene TRBJ2-7; D gene uncertain. The source is a man between 18 and 29 years old who had mild COVID-19 (a few samples of this study predate the infection). Cell type and time point are not known. The CDR3 spells CASSQWDYEQYV. Here the CDR3 DNA reads TGTGCCAGCAGCCAATGGGACTACGAGCAGTACGTC.